This T cell receptor beta chain derives from a study of cytomegalovirus exposure and HLA in healthy donors. General study results and limits: As was reported, the HLA-A and HLA-B alleles of most subjects were accurately predicted from TCR beta sequences.

About this clone: The antigen remains unidentified.

Both 60 Vbeta primers and 13 Jbeta primers went into the PCR. Sequencing used immunoSEQ multiplex PCR; TCRdb keeps in-frame clones, though not all of them. This sample has 100,000 to 150,000 clones; less than 85% occur once, and the top ten carry roughly 2.1%. V shed 5 bases, J shed 15 bases, and the junction held 13 bases outside the gene matches. This CDR3 has 14 residues. The germline V gene has CDR1 MNHEY and CDR2 SVGAGI. This sequence joins TRBV6-5 and TRBJ2-1; 10 bases are shared with TRBD1. Sequenced input: PBMCs. This receptor was taken from a woman aged 40 to 50 in good health and CMV-seropositive. CDR3: CASSEMRQGADRFF. In DNA, the CDR3 is TGTGCCAGCAGTGAAATGAGACAGGGGGCGGATCGGTTCTTC.